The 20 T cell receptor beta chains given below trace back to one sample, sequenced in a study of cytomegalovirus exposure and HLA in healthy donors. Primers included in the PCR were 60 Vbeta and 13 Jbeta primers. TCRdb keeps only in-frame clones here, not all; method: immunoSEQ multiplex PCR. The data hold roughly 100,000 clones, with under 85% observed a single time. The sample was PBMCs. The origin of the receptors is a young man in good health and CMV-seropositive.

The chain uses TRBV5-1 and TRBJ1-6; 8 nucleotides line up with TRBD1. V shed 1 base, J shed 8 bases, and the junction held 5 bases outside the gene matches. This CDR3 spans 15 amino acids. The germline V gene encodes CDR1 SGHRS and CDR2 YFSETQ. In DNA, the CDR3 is TGCGCCAGCAGCTTGTCGGGACAGGTCTATTCACCCCTCCACTTT. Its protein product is CASSLSGQVYSPLHF.

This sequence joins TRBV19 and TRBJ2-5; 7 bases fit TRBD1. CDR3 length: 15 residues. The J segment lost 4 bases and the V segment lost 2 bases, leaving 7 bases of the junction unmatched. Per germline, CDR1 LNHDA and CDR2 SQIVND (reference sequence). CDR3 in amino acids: CASSIYDRVGETQYF. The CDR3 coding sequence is TGTGCCAGTAGTATATACGACAGGGTTGGAGAGACCCAGTACTTC.

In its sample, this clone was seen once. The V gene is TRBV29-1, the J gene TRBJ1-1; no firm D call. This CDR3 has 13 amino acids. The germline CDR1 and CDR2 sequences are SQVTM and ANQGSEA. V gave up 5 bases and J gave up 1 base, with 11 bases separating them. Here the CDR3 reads CSVKWKRNTEAFF. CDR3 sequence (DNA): TGCAGCGTTAAGTGGAAGCGGAACACTGAAGCTTTCTTT.

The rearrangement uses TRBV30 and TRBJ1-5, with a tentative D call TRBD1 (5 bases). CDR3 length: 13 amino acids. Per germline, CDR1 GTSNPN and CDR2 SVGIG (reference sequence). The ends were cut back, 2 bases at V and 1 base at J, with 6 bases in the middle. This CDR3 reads CAWSPGSNQPQHF. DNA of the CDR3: TGTGCCTGGAGTCCAGGGAGCAATCAGCCCCAGCATTTT.

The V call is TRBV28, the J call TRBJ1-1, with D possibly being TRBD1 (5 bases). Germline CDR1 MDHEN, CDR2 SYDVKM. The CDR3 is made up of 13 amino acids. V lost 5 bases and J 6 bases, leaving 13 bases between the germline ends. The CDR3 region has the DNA TGTGCCAGCAGTAAACCCAGCAGGGCTGAAGCTTTCTTT. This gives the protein CASSKPSRAEAFF.

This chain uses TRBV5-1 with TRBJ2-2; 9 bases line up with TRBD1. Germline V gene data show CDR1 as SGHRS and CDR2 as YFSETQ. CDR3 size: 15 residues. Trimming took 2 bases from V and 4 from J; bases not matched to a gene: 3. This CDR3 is CASSFGQGRTGELFF. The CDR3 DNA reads TGCGCCAGCAGCTTCGGACAGGGGCGCACCGGGGAGCTGTTTTTT.

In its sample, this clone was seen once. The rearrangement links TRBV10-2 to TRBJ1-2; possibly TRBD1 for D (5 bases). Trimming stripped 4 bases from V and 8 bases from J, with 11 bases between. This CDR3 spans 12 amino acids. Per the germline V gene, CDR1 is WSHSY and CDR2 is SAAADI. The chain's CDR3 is CASSAQGWGYTF. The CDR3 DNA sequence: TGCGCCAGCAGTGCGCAGGGCTGGGGCTACACCTTC.

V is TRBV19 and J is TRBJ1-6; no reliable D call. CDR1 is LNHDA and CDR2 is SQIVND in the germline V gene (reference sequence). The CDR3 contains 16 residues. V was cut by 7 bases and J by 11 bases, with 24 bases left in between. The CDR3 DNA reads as TGTGCCAGTACGATCGCGAGGGCGGCAACTGGGACACCCCTCCACTTT. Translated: CASTIARAATGTPLHF.

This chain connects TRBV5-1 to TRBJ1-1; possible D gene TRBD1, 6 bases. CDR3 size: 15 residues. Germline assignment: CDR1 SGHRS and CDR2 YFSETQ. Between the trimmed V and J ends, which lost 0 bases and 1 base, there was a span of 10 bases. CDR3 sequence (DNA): TGCGCCAGCAGCTTGGTCTCAGGGGCGAACACTGAAGCTTTCTTT. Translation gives CASSLVSGANTEAFF. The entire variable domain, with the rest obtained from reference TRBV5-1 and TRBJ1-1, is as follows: KAGVTQTPRYLIKTRGQQVTLSCSPISGHRSVSWYQQTPGQGLQFLFEYFSETQRNKGNFPGRFSGRQFSNSRSEMNVSTLELGDSALYLCASSLVSGANTEAFFGQGTRLTVV.

This CDR3 is CASSQDRVLGSPLHF. The CDR3 DNA sequence: TGTGCCAGCAGCCAAGACAGGGTTTTGGGATCACCCCTCCACTTT. The chain uses TRBV14 and TRBJ1-6; D is perhaps TRBD1 (5 bases). V was clipped by 0 bases and J by 10 bases, with 13 bases between them. The germline V gene has CDR1 SGHDN and CDR2 FVKESK. The CDR3 covers 15 residues.

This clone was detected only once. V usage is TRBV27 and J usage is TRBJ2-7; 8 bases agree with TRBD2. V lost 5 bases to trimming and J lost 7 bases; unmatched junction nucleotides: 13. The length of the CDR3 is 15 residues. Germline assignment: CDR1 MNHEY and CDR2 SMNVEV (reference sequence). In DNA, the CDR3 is TGTGCCAGCAGTCCCGGGATAGCGGGGACGGGGGAGCAGTACTTC. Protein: CASSPGIAGTGEQYF.

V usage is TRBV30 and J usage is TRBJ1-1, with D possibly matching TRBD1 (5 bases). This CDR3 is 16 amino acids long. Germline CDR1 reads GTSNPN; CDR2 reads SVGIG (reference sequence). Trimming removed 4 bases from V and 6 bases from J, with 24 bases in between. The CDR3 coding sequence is TGTGCCTGGAACATCGGGAGTGGGACGGGGCGAGCTGAAGCTTTCTTT. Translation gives CAWNIGSGTGRAEAFF.

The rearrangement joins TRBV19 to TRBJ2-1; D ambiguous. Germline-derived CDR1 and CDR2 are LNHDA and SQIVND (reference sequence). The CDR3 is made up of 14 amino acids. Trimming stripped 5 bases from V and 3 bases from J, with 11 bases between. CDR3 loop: CASSARRLYNEQFF. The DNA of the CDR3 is TGTGCCAGTAGTGCCCGGCGGCTCTACAATGAGCAGTTCTTC.

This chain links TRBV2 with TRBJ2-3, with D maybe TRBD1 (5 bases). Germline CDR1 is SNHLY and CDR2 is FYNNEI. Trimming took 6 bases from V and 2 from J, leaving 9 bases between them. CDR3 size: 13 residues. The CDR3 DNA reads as TGTGCCAGCAGCAGGGAACTCACAGATACGCAGTATTTT. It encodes CASSRELTDTQYF.

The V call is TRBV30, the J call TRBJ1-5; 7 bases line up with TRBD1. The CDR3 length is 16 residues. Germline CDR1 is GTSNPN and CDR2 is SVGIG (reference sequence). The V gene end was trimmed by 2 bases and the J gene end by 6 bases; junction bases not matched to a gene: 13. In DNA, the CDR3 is TGTGCCTGGAGTTCCAACAGGGGTGTGGGCAGTCAGCCCCAGCATTTT. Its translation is CAWSSNRGVGSQPQHF. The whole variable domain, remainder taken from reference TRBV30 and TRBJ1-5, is SQTIHQWPATLVQPVGSPLSLECTVEGTSNPNLYWYRQAAGRGLQLLFYSVGIGQISSEVPQNLSASRPQDRQFILSSKKLLLSDSGFYLCAWSSNRGVGSQPQHFGDGTRLSIL.

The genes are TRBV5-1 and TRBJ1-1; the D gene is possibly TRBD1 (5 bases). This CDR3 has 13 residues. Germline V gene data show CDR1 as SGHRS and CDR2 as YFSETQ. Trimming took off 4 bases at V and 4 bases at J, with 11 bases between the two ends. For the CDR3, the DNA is TGCGCCAGCAGCGTTGACAGAATCACTGAAGCTTTCTTT. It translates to CASSVDRITEAFF.

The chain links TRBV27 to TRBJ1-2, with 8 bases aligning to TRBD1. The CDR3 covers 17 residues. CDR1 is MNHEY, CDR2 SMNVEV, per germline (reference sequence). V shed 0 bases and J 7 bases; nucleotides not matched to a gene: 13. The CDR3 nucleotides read TGTGCCAGCAGTTTATCTCAGGGGACAGGCATCTATAGTGGCTACACCTTC. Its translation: CASSLSQGTGIYSGYTF.

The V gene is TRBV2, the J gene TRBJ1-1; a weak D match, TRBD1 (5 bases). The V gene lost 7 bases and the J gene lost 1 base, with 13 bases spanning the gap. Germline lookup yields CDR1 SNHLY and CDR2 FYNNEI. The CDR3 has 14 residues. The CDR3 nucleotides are TGTGCCAGCACGCTGGGGGAGGGGAACACTGAAGCTTTCTTT. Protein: CASTLGEGNTEAFF.

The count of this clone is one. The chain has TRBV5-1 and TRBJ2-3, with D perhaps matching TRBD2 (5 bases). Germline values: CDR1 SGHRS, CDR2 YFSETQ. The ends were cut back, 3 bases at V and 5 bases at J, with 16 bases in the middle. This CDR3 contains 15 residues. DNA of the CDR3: TGCGCCAGCAGCTCCCTAGCCGTCCCCGGAGATACGCAGTATTTT. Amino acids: CASSSLAVPGDTQYF.

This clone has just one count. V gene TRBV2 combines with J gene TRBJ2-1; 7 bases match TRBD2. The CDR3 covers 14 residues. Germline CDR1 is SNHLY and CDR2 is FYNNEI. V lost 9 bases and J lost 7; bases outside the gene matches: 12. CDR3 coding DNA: TGTGCCAGTAAGCCCAATGGACTAGGTAATGAGCAGTTCTTC. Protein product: CASKPNGLGNEQFF.